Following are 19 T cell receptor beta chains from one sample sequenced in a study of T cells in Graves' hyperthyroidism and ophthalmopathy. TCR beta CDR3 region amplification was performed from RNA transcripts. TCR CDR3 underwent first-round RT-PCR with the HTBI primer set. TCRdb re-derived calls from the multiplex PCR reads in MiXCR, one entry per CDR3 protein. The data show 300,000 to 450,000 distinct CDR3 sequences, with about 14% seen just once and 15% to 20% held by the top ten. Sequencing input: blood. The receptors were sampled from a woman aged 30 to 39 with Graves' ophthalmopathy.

The CDR3 DNA reads TGTGCCCACAATAGGGGTGGGTTGGATAGAAACACCGGGGAGCTGTTTTTT. Residues: CAHNRGGLDRNTGELFF. The J gene is TRBJ2-2, the V gene TRBV6-1, with a weak D call TRBD1 (5 bases). V lost 11 bases, J lost 2 bases, and 24 bases lay in between. The CDR3 length is 17 residues. Germline loops: CDR1 MNHNS, CDR2 SASEGT.

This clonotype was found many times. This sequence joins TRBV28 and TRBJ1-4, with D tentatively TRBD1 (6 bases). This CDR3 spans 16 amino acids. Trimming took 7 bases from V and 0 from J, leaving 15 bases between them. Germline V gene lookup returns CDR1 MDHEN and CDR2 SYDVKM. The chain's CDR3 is CASTEQGRATNEKLFF. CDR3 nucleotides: TGTGCCAGCACCGAACAGGGAAGAGCAACTAATGAAAAACTGTTTTTT.

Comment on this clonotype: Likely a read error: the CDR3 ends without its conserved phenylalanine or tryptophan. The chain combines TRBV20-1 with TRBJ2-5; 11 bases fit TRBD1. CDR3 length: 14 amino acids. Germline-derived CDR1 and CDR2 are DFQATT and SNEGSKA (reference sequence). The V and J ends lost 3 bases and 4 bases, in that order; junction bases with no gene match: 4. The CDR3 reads CSASAGTGGETQYL. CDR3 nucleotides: TGCAGTGCTAGTGCCGGGACAGGGGGAGAGACCCAGTACCTC.

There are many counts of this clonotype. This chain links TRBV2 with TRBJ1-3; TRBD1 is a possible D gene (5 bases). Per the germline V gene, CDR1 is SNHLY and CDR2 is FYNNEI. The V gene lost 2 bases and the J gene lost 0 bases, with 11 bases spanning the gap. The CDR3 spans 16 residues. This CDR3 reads CASSESHRPSGNTIYF. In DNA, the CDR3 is TGTGCCAGCAGTGAATCCCACAGGCCCTCTGGAAACACCATATATTTT.

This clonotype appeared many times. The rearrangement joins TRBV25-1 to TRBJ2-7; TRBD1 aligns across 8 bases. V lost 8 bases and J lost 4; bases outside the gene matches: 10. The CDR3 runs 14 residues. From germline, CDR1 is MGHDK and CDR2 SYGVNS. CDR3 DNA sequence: TGTGCCAGCGTCGGTCGGGACAGGCCATACGAGCAGTACTTC. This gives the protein CASVGRDRPYEQYF.

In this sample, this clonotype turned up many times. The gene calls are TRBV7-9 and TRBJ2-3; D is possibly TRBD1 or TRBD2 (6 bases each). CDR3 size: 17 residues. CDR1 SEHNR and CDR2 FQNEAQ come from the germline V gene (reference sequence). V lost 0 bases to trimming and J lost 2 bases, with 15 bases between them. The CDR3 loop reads CASSLAEGGHNTDTQYF. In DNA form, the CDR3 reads TGTGCCAGCAGCTTAGCGGAGGGGGGCCACAACACAGATACGCAGTATTTT.

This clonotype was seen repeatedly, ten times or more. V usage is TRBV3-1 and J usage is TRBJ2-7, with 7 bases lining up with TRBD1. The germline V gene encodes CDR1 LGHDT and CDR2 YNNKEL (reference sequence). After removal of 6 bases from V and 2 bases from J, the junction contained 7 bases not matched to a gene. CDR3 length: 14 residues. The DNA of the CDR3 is TGTGCCAGCAGTATTGCCGGGACAGCCTACGAGCAGTACTTC. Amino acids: CASSIAGTAYEQYF.

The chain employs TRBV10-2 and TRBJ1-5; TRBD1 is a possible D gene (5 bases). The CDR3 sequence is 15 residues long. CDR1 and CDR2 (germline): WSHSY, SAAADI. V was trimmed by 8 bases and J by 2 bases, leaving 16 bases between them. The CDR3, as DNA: TGCGCCAGCGGGGACCTCTTATATGGCAATCAGCCCCAGCATTTT. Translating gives CASGDLLYGNQPQHF.

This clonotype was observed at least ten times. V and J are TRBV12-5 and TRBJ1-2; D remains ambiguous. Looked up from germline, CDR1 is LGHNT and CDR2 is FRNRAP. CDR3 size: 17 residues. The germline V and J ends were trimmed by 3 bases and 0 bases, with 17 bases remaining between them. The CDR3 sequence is CASGFVIPYVTNYGYTF. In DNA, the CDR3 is TGTGCTAGTGGTTTTGTCATCCCGTACGTGACTAACTATGGCTACACCTTC. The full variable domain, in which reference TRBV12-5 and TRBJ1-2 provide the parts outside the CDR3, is DARVTQTPRHKVTEMGQEVTMRCQPILGHNTVFWYRQTMMQGLELLAYFRNRAPLDDSGMPKDRFSAEMPDATLATLKIQPSEPRDSAVYFCASGFVIPYVTNYGYTFGSGTRLTVV.

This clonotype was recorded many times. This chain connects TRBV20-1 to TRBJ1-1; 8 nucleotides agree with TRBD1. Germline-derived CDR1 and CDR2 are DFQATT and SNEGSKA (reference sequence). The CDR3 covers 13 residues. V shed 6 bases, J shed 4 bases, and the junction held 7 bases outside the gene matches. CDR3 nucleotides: TGCAGTGCCCCGACAGGGGATATCACTGAAGCTTTCTTT. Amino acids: CSAPTGDITEAFF.

CDR3 sequence: CASSVVAGETQYF. The CDR3 DNA reads TGTGCCAGCAGCGTAGTGGCAGGGGAGACCCAGTACTTC. This sequence joins TRBV9 and TRBJ2-5, with D perhaps TRBD1 (5 bases). The V end lost 0 bases, the J end lost 5 bases, and 8 bases lay between the germline ends. In germline, CDR1 is SGDLS, CDR2 YYNGEE. The CDR3 loop spans 13 amino acids.

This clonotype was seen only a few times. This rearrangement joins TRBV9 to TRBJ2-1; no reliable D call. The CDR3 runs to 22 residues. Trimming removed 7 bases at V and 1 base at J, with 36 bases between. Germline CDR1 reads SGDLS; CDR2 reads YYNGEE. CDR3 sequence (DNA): TGTGCCAGCTCACCACTTGTAGCTCGCGGTGTTCAAGGGCTAAGATCCTACAATGAGCAGTTCTTC. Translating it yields CASSPLVARGVQGLRSYNEQFF.

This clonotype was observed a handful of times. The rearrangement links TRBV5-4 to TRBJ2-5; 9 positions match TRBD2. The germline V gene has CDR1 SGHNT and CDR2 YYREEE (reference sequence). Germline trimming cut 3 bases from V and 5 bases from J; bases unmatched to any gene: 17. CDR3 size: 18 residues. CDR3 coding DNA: TGTGCCAGCAGCTCGAGGGGATGGGGCGGGGGGGCCGAGGAGACCCAGTACTTC. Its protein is CASSSRGWGGGAEETQYF.

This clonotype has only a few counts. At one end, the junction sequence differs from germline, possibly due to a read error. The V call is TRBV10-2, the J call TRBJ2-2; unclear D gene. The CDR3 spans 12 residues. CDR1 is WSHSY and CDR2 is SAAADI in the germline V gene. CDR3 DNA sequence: TGCGCCAGCACTGAGCAAGGTCGGGAGCTGTTTTTT. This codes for CASTEQGRELFF.

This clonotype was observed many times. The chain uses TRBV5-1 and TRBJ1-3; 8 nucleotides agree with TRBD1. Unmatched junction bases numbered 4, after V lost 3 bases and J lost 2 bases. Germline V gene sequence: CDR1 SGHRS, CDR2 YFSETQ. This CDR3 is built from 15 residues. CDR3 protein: CASSWDRTPGNTIYF. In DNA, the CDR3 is TGCGCCAGCAGCTGGGACAGGACCCCTGGAAACACCATATATTTT.

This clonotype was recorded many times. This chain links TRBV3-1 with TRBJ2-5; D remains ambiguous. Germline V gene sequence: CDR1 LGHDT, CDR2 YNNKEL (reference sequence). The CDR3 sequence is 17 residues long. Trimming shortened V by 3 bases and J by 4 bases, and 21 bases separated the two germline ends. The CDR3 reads CASSQDPLLGPGETQYF. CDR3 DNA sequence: TGTGCCAGCAGCCAGGACCCCCTGTTGGGCCCTGGAGAGACCCAGTACTTC.

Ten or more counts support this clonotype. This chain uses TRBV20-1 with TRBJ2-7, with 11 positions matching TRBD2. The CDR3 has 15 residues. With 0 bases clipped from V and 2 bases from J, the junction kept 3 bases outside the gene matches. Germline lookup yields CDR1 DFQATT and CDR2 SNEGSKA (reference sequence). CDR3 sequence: CSARDIAGGPYEQYF. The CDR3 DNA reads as TGCAGTGCTAGAGATATAGCGGGGGGGCCCTACGAGCAGTACTTC.

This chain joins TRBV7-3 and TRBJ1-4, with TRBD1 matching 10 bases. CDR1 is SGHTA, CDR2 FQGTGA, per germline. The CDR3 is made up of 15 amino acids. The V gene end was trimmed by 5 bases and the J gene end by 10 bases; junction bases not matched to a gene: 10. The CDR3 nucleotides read TGTGCCAGCAGCGTATCCGGGACAGGGGAAGGAAAACTGTTTTTT. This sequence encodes CASSVSGTGEGKLFF.

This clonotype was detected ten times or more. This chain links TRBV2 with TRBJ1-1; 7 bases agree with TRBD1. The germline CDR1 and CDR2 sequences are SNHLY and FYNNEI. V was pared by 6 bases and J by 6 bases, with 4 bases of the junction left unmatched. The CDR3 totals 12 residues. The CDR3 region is CASSYRGSEAFF. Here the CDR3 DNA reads TGTGCCAGCAGCTACAGGGGCTCTGAAGCTTTCTTT.